The present entry profiles one TCR beta chain with its context. V gave up 1 base and J gave up 2 bases; unmatched junction bases: 5. Germline assignment: CDR1 SGHDT and CDR2 YYEEEE. There are 16 residues in the CDR3. The data belong to a study of blood T cell repertoires in COVID-19. Sequencing was performed with immunoSEQ multiplex PCR; in TCRdb, only in-frame clones are kept and a portion is missing. The data show around 470,000 clones, 90% seen once. The source is a man aged 18 to 29 who had recovered from COVID-19. The sample taken for sequencing was PBMCs or T cells enriched from blood (not recorded which). The chain is built from TRBV5-6 and TRBJ2-2, with 7 bases that match TRBD2. CDR3 sequence: CASSLIGGVNTGELFF. CDR3 nucleotides: TGTGCCAGCAGCTTGATTGGGGGGGTAAACACCGGGGAGCTGTTTTTT.